One sample yielded the 20 T cell receptor beta chains listed below, sequenced in a study of blood T cell repertoires in COVID-19. TCRdb's table, derived via immunoSEQ multiplex PCR, lists solely in-frame clones and lacks some. In the table there are 200,000 or so clones, approximately 90% of which are singletons. The source material was peripheral blood. Receptor source: a man aged 45-60 years with COVID-19, enrolled during active disease.

The chain uses TRBV6-5 and TRBJ2-3; 10 bases are shared with TRBD1. Per germline, CDR1 MNHEY and CDR2 SVGAGI. The CDR3 covers 12 residues. The trim removed 6 bases at V and 8 bases at J, leaving 2 bases unmatched. CDR3 loop: CASRRDRGTQYF. The CDR3 DNA reads as TGTGCCAGCAGACGGGACAGGGGTACGCAGTATTTT.

This rearrangement joins TRBV3-1 (or the pseudogene TRBV3-2) to TRBJ1-2; TRBD1 aligns across 7 bases. The ends lost 3 bases at V and 2 bases at J; junction bases unmatched: 6. CDR3 size: 15 residues. Germline assignment: CDR1 LGHDT and CDR2 YNNKEL (reference sequence). The CDR3 region is CASSQDDRANYGYTF. The CDR3, as DNA: TGTGCCAGCAGCCAGGACGACAGGGCCAACTATGGCTACACCTTC.

The J gene is TRBJ2-1, the V gene TRBV15; the match to TRBD2 covers 8 bases. With V trimmed by 0 bases and J by 3 bases, 13 bases remained unmatched. CDR3 length equals 19 residues. The germline CDR1 and CDR2 sequences are LNHNV and YYDKDF (reference sequence). The DNA of the CDR3 is TGTGCCACCAGCAGAGATTTAGGGACTAGTTTTACTAACTACAATGAGCAGTTCTTC. This encodes CATSRDLGTSFTNYNEQFF.

This clone has just a few counts. CDR3 bases: TGTGCCAGCAGCCAATACACTAGCGGGACTGACAATGAGCAGTTCTTC. Residues: CASSQYTSGTDNEQFF. This rearrangement joins TRBV3-1 (or the pseudogene TRBV3-2) to TRBJ2-1, with 10 bases aligning to TRBD2. The ends lost 2 bases at V and 5 bases at J; junction bases unmatched: 6. In germline, CDR1 is LGHDT, CDR2 YNNKEL (reference sequence). There are 16 residues in the CDR3.

This clone appeared once. This chain connects TRBV28 to TRBJ2-5, with a weak D call TRBD1 (5 bases). CDR3 length: 13 residues. The ends were cut back, 5 bases at V and 0 bases at J, with 7 bases in the middle. CDR1 is MDHEN, CDR2 SYDVKM, per germline. CDR3 nucleotides: TGTGCCAGCAGTGGACATGACCAAGAGACCCAGTACTTC. Amino acids: CASSGHDQETQYF.

This sequence joins TRBV12-5 and TRBJ2-1; 16 bases agree with TRBD2. Losses at the gene ends were 3 bases for V and 7 bases for J; bases not matched to a gene: 12. Germline-derived CDR1 and CDR2 are LGHNT and FRNRAP. This CDR3 contains 19 residues. This CDR3 is CASGLGEGLAGGLGNEQFF. CDR3 sequence (DNA): TGTGCTAGTGGTTTAGGAGAGGGACTAGCGGGAGGGCTGGGTAATGAGCAGTTCTTC. Supplemented by reference TRBV12-5 and TRBJ2-1, the full variable domain reads DARVTQTPRHKVTEMGQEVTMRCQPILGHNTVFWYRQTMMQGLELLAYFRNRAPLDDSGMPKDRFSAEMPDATLATLKIQPSEPRDSAVYFCASGLGEGLAGGLGNEQFFGPGTRLTVL.

The genes are TRBV6-5 and TRBJ1-3; no definite D call. The germline V and J ends were trimmed by 5 bases and 0 bases, with 8 bases remaining between them. The CDR3 is 14 residues long. Germline V gene sequence: CDR1 MNHEY, CDR2 SVGAGI. CDR3 DNA sequence: TGTGCCAGCAGTACCGACTACTCTGGAAACACCATATATTTT. Its protein is CASSTDYSGNTIYF.

The J gene is TRBJ2-1, the V gene TRBV9, with D maybe TRBD1 (6 bases). Trimming cost V 3 bases and J 0 bases, with 10 bases left between them. This CDR3 has 15 amino acids. CDR1 SGDLS and CDR2 YYNGEE come from the germline V gene. The CDR3 sequence: CASSETGRSYNEQFF. CDR3 DNA sequence: TGTGCCAGCAGCGAGACAGGCCGCTCCTACAATGAGCAGTTCTTC.

The chain is built from TRBV6-2 or TRBV6-3 and TRBJ1-1, with 9 bases aligning to TRBD1. From germline, CDR1 is MNHEY and CDR2 SVGEGT. The CDR3 totals 18 residues. Trimming cost V 0 bases and J 4 bases; bases outside gene matches: 12. The CDR3 DNA reads TGTGCCAGCAGTTACTCGAGACAGGGGGGGTCCTTCACCACTGAAGCTTTCTTT. This translates into CASSYSRQGGSFTTEAFF.

The chain uses TRBV28 and TRBJ2-3; maybe TRBD1 (6 bases). From germline, CDR1 is MDHEN and CDR2 SYDVKM. This CDR3 has 16 residues. V lost 3 bases and J lost 4, with 17 bases in between. The CDR3 sequence: CASSFRHRDEADTQYF. DNA for the CDR3: TGTGCCAGCAGTTTCCGCCACAGGGACGAGGCAGATACGCAGTATTTT.

The rearrangement links TRBV21-1 to TRBJ2-7; TRBD1, the table's D call, was not compared with the DNA. TRBV21-1 is tagged as a pseudogene. There are 15 residues in the CDR3. The CDR3 DNA sequence: TGTGCCAGCCCACTTCCAGGGACAGGTACCTACGAGCAGTACTTC. Protein: CASPLPGTGTYEQYF.

The CDR3 region has the DNA TGTGCCAGCAGCCAGCCCCGGCAGGGGAACACAGATACGCAGTATTTT. It specifies CASSQPRQGNTDTQYF. The chain has TRBV3-1 (or the pseudogene TRBV3-2) and TRBJ2-3, with a possible D match to TRBD1 (6 bases). V lost 3 bases and J lost 2, with 15 bases in between. The CDR3 has 16 amino acids. Germline-derived CDR1 and CDR2 are LGHDT and YNNKEL (reference sequence).

This sequence joins TRBV19 and TRBJ1-1, with 10 bases that match TRBD1. Germline loops: CDR1 LNHDA, CDR2 SQIVND (reference sequence). Trimming cost V 3 bases and J 3 bases; bases outside gene matches: 7. CDR3 length equals 16 residues. The CDR3 here is CASSMVGQGSYTEAFF. For the CDR3, the DNA is TGTGCCAGTAGTATGGTGGGACAGGGGTCTTACACTGAAGCTTTCTTT.

V is TRBV6-1 and J is TRBJ2-7; 9 nucleotides agree with TRBD2. CDR1 is MNHNS and CDR2 is SASEGT in the germline V gene. This CDR3 has 15 amino acids. The V segment lost 0 bases and the J segment 2 bases; nucleotides outside the gene matches: 2. The CDR3 nucleotides read TGTGCCAGCAGTGAAGCGCCTAGCGGGGCCTACGAGCAGTACTTC. Protein product: CASSEAPSGAYEQYF.

The J gene is TRBJ1-3, the V gene TRBV6-5; the D gene is possibly TRBD1 (6 bases). V gave up 0 bases and J gave up 6 bases, with 12 bases separating them. Germline V CDR1 and CDR2: MNHEY, SVGAGI. This CDR3 has 15 amino acids. The CDR3, as DNA: TGTGCCAGCAGTTACTCGAATCCAGGGGTAAACACCATATATTTT. Residues: CASSYSNPGVNTIYF.

V and J are TRBV2 and TRBJ2-1, with TRBD2 matching 9 bases. Germline lookup yields CDR1 SNHLY and CDR2 FYNNEI. The ends lost 3 bases at V and 9 bases at J; junction bases unmatched: 9. This CDR3 is 15 amino acids long. The CDR3 sequence is CASSEIGTSSGEQFF. The CDR3 coding sequence is TGTGCCAGCAGTGAGATCGGGACTAGCAGCGGTGAGCAGTTCTTC.

The chain employs TRBV2 and TRBJ2-2; D is perhaps TRBD1 (6 bases). Germline assignment: CDR1 SNHLY and CDR2 FYNNEI. This CDR3 spans 14 amino acids. Trimming took 4 bases from V and 5 from J, leaving 11 bases between them. This CDR3 is CASSVRGETGELFF. Here the CDR3 DNA reads TGTGCCAGCAGTGTCAGGGGAGAAACCGGGGAGCTGTTTTTT.

The chain employs TRBV7-9 and TRBJ2-5, with 7 bases lining up with TRBD2. The CDR3 sequence is 19 residues long. Germline V gene sequence: CDR1 SEHNR, CDR2 FQNEAQ (reference sequence). V trimming: 1 base; J trimming: 0 bases; junction bases outside the gene matches: 14. CDR3 in DNA: TGTGCCAGCAGCTTAGGTCTAGATGGGCTAGCGGAGTACCAAGAGACCCAGTACTTC. Translated, it gives CASSLGLDGLAEYQETQYF.

The V and J genes are TRBV4-1 and TRBJ2-3; 10 bases match TRBD1. The germline gives CDR1 MGHRA, CDR2 YSYEKL. The CDR3 covers 15 residues. With 3 bases clipped from V and 6 bases from J, the junction kept 6 bases outside the gene matches. CDR3 DNA: TGCGCCAGCAGCCAGCGGGGACAGGGGACCGATACGCAGTATTTT. Protein sequence: CASSQRGQGTDTQYF.

V gene TRBV29-1 combines with J gene TRBJ2-2; weak D call: TRBD1 (6 bases). Germline assignment: CDR1 SQVTM and CDR2 ANQGSEA. V lost 3 bases and J 3 bases, leaving 8 bases between the germline ends. The CDR3 runs to 13 residues. The CDR3 region is CSVDQGYTGELFF. Here the CDR3 DNA reads TGCAGCGTTGATCAGGGGTACACCGGGGAGCTGTTTTTT.